The entry below describes one T cell receptor (beta chain). The sample comes from a study of blood T cell repertoires in COVID-19. Study context: The United States, Italy and Spain supplied acute and convalescent COVID-19 samples. T cells, B-cell-depleted T cells, or PBMCs provided the cDNA or gDNA that served as material.

Some clones are missing from TCRdb's copy, which holds only in-frame ones; the method was immunoSEQ multiplex PCR. The sample yields roughly 190,000 clones, around nine tenths seen once. The sample consisted of peripheral blood. This sequence was found in a man between 65 and 80 years old with acute or convalescent COVID-19.

The CDR3 loop is CASGGQANTIYF. The CDR3 DNA reads TGTGCCAGCGGGGGACAGGCCAACACCATATATTTT. This rearrangement joins TRBV2 to TRBJ1-3, with 8 positions matching TRBD1. This CDR3 comprises 12 residues. Looked up from germline, CDR1 is SNHLY and CDR2 is FYNNEI. V lost 8 bases, J lost 7 bases, and 4 bases stayed unmatched.